This T cell receptor beta chain comes out of a study of T cell responses to AZD1222 COVID-19 vaccine. On this clone: Its antigen is not known.

The CDR3 covers 16 residues. Trimming took 1 base from V and 7 from J; bases not matched to a gene: 5. CDR1 and CDR2 (germline): SGHVS, FNYEAQ. The repertoire was sequenced with immunoSEQ multiplex PCR; TCRdb's copy has only in-frame clones and lacks some. The data hold approximately 180,000 clones, with more than 90% observed a single time. Study-level findings and limits: Baseline seropositivity characterized only a handful of AZD1222 recipients. Along spike, vaccine-associated CD4 TCRs were found throughout, with dominance at 160-218 and 743-854. Vaccination with two AZD1222 doses was followed by a rise in Spike-specific TCR breadth and depth. Clonal diversity may have been underestimated in mostly white British donors.

This TCR was recovered from an adult who received the MenACWY meningococcal vaccine as a control. The rearrangement links TRBV7-6 to TRBJ1-5, with 12 bases fitting TRBD1. This specimen was peripheral blood, taken 28 days after the second dose of the MenACWY control vaccine. The CDR3 bases are TGTGCCAGCAGCTTAGGGGACAGGGGGCTTCCCCAGCCCCAGCATTTT. Protein sequence: CASSLGDRGLPQPQHF.